This TCR beta chain was found in a study of T cell changes during pregnancy in multiple sclerosis. J gave up 4 bases and V 5 bases, and 6 bases lay outside the gene matches. The CDR3 covers 15 residues. CDR1 and CDR2 from the germline V gene are SGHRS and YFSETQ. Here immunoSEQ multiplex PCR was the method, and the copy in TCRdb shows in-frame clones only, minus some. This sample has around 70,000 clones, with 85% to 95% found just once. The sequences come from peripheral blood, collected before pregnancy. This sequence was found in a female donor with multiple sclerosis, enrolled in a pregnancy study. V usage is TRBV5-1 and J usage is TRBJ2-1; the match to TRBD2 covers 10 bases. This chain's CDR3 is CASSLAGGDYNEQFF. CDR3 DNA sequence: TGCGCCAGCAGTTTAGCGGGAGGAGATTACAATGAGCAGTTCTTC. Looking up the rest from reference TRBV5-1 and TRBJ2-1 gives the full variable domain: KAGVTQTPRYLIKTRGQQVTLSCSPISGHRSVSWYQQTPGQGLQFLFEYFSETQRNKGNFPGRFSGRQFSNSRSEMNVSTLELGDSALYLCASSLAGGDYNEQFFGPGTRLTVL.